This TCR beta chain was captured by sequencing in a study of T-cell reconstitution after alpha-beta-depleted transplantation in children. Points on this clonotype: Its target is unknown.

Unique molecular identifiers were incorporated into the prepared TCRbeta library. Via MiXCR, TCRdb re-called the PCR reads, giving one row per CDR3 protein. Of around 490,000 distinct CDR3 sequences listed, about 10% are singletons. The CDR3 consists of 16 residues. Germline CDR1 is DFQATT and CDR2 is SNEGSKA (reference sequence). With V trimmed by 6 bases and J by 4 bases, 8 bases remained unmatched. Whole-study findings and limits: T-cell counts and diversity at one year following transplant were attributed mainly to newly produced T cells. There were reportedly several hundred expanded graft clones from which alpha-beta T cells came about two months after transplant.

The V gene is TRBV20-1, the J gene TRBJ2-3, with 15 bases fitting TRBD2. The sample was PBMCs, mostly from graft donor cells, taken 180 days after TCRalphabeta/CD19-depleted stem cell transplant. This clonotype was sampled from a female patient between 2 and 15 years old who had a stem cell transplant for aplastic anemia, so the T cells may come from the graft donor. The CDR3 DNA reads TGCAGTGCGACTGGGACTAGCGGGAGGAGCGCAGATACGCAGTATTTT. This encodes CSATGTSGRSADTQYF.